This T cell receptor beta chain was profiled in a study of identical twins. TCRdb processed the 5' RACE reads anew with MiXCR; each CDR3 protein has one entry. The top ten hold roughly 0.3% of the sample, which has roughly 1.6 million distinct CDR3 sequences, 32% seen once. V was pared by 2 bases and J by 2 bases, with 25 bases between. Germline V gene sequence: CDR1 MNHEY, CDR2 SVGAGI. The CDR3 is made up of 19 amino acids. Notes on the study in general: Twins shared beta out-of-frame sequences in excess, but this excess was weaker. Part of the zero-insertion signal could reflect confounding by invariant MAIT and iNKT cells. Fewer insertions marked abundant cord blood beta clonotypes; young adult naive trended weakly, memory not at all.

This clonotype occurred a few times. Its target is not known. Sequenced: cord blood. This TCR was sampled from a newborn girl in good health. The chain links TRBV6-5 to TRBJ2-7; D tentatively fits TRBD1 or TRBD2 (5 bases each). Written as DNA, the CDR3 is TGTGCCAGCAGTTACGCAACGAACCCCTCCGGGACGGCTACCTACGAGCAGTACTTC. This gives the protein CASSYATNPSGTATYEQYF.